Below, 13 T cell receptor beta chains from the same sample are listed, as sequenced in a study of human T cells and chemical hapten exposure. Time point in this sample: patch test 3, about 24 weeks after DPC sensitization. Described treatment: therapeutic diphenylcyclopropenone sensitization with weekly scalp DPC. TCRdb used MiXCR to reprocess the RACE reads, holding one entry per CDR3 protein. The data contain roughly 100,000 distinct CDR3 sequences, under 40% of them singletons. Here the sequenced sample was whole blood, taken in connection with sensitization to the hapten diphenylcyclopropenone (DPC). The origin of the receptors is a man aged 35-49 years with alopecia areata. Some clones in this sample may be carry-over from other donors' samples.

The chain combines TRBV6-4 with TRBJ2-2, with D perhaps matching TRBD2 (6 bases). The CDR3 runs to 15 residues. The germline V gene encodes CDR1 MRHNA and CDR2 SNTAGT. Trimming took off 3 bases at V and 1 base at J, with 9 bases between the two ends. The CDR3 DNA reads TGTGCCAGCAGTGAAAACGGGGGGAACACCGGGGAGCTGTTTTTT. It translates to CASSENGGNTGELFF.

The J gene is TRBJ2-1, the V gene TRBV29-1; tentatively, D is TRBD2 (6 bases). The CDR3 covers 10 residues. The V end was cut by 2 bases, the J end by 14 bases, with 10 bases between. Germline CDR1 SQVTM, CDR2 ANQGSEA. In nucleotides, the CDR3 is TGCAGCGTTGAACTAGCGCCTGAGTTCTTC. Translating gives CSVELAPEFF.

The chain carries TRBV4-2 and TRBJ2-1; the match to TRBD2 covers 12 bases. CDR3 length equals 15 residues. The V segment lost 0 bases and the J segment 9 bases; nucleotides outside the gene matches: 3. Germline V gives CDR1 LGHNA, CDR2 YNFKEQ. The CDR3 protein is CASSQDPSGRGEQFF. In DNA form, the CDR3 reads TGTGCCAGCAGCCAAGACCCTAGCGGGAGGGGTGAGCAGTTCTTC.

Only a few counts were recorded for this clonotype. The chain couples TRBV28 to TRBJ2-7; 9 positions match TRBD2. Germline V gives CDR1 MDHEN, CDR2 SYDVKM. The CDR3 is 14 amino acids. The V segment lost 6 bases and the J segment 4 bases; nucleotides outside the gene matches: 7. The CDR3 is CASRLTSGLYEQYF. The CDR3 region has the DNA TGTGCCAGCAGGCTGACTAGCGGCCTTTACGAGCAGTACTTC.

There are a few counts of this clonotype. The rearrangement links TRBV12-5 to TRBJ1-1, with 8 bases aligning to TRBD1. The germline V gene encodes CDR1 LGHNT and CDR2 FRNRAP. CDR3 length equals 14 residues. V dropped 6 bases and J dropped 11; count of bases not matched to a gene: 14. CDR3 loop: CASGTDRARVGAFF. The CDR3 nucleotides read TGTGCTAGTGGCACGGACAGGGCCCGTGTAGGGGCTTTCTTT.

This clonotype was detected only once. This chain connects TRBV24-1 to TRBJ2-1, with 15 bases matching TRBD2. Trimming at V came to 3 bases and at J to 8 bases, leaving 10 bases not matched to a gene. Germline V gives CDR1 KGHDR, CDR2 SFDVKD. The length of the CDR3 is 18 residues. The CDR3 region is CATSDRTSGRASMDEQFF. CDR3 nucleotides: TGTGCCACCAGTGATCGGACTAGCGGGAGGGCCTCTATGGATGAGCAGTTCTTC.

The chain employs TRBV12-3 or TRBV12-4 and TRBJ1-2; no definite D call. The ends were cut back, 5 bases at V and 2 bases at J, with 12 bases in the middle. CDR3 size: 14 residues. The CDR3 region has the DNA TGTGCCAGCAGTCTCCATGCTGGCAACTATGGCTACACCTTC. Protein: CASSLHAGNYGYTF.

The chain uses TRBV29-1 and TRBJ2-3; D uncertain. The CDR3 covers 12 residues. The germline V gene has CDR1 SQVTM and CDR2 ANQGSEA. The V end was cut by 3 bases, the J end by 4 bases, with 8 bases between. DNA of the CDR3: TGCAGCGTTGAGAGGCTCTCAGATACGCAGTATTTT. This codes for CSVERLSDTQYF.

This clonotype was seen a handful of times. The chain employs TRBV7-2 and TRBJ2-5; 8 bases are shared with TRBD2. Trimming removed 1 base from V and 1 base from J; junction bases left unmatched: 5. CDR1 is SGHTA, CDR2 FQGNSA, per germline. There are 16 residues in the CDR3. The CDR3 sequence is CASSLGGAGGQETQYF. In DNA, the CDR3 is TGTGCCAGCAGCTTAGGTGGGGCGGGGGGCCAAGAGACCCAGTACTTC.

CDR3 in amino acids: CASSSGRSSDTQYF. Written as DNA, the CDR3 is TGTGCCAGCTCCTCAGGGAGATCATCTGATACGCAGTATTTT. The rearrangement uses TRBV18 and TRBJ2-3; D might be TRBD1 or TRBD2, each matching 5 bases. Germline CDR1 is KGHSH and CDR2 is LQKENI. The CDR3 loop spans 14 amino acids. Trimming cost V 6 bases and J 6 bases, with 16 bases left between them.

This clonotype was found a few times. The chain uses TRBV14 and TRBJ1-1; D possibly corresponds to TRBD1 (5 bases). CDR1 and CDR2 from the germline V gene are SGHDN and FVKESK. CDR3 length: 14 amino acids. Trimming took off 1 base at V and 5 bases at J, with 11 bases between the two ends. The CDR3 is CASSQARGVTEAFF. CDR3 DNA sequence: TGTGCCAGCAGCCAAGCGAGAGGGGTTACTGAAGCTTTCTTT.

This clonotype has just a few counts. The chain combines TRBV5-1 with TRBJ2-1; TRBD1 aligns across 8 bases. CDR1 is SGHRS and CDR2 is YFSETQ in the germline V gene. The V gene end was trimmed by 4 bases and the J gene end by 4 bases; junction bases not matched to a gene: 13. This CDR3 contains 17 residues. For the CDR3, the DNA is TGCGCCAGCAGCAACCGGGACAGGAGCCAACGTTACAATGAGCAGTTCTTC. Protein: CASSNRDRSQRYNEQFF.

The DNA for the CDR3 is TGTGCCAGCAGTTTGCCCCCGGGGGGTTTAACATTGTGGGGACTAGCGGGAGGACAAGAGACCCAGTACTTC. This translates into CASSLPPGGLTLWGLAGGQETQYF. The rearrangement joins TRBV28 to TRBJ2-5; 15 bases fit TRBD2. Per the germline V gene, CDR1 is MDHEN and CDR2 is SYDVKM. Losses at the gene ends were 3 bases for V and 2 bases for J; bases not matched to a gene: 25. This CDR3 comprises 24 residues.